Following are 8 T cell receptor beta chains from one sample sequenced in a study of T cell changes during pregnancy in multiple sclerosis. This table comes from immunoSEQ multiplex PCR, and its TCRdb copy is limited to in-frame clones, with some not included. Of 35,000 to 45,000 clones in the sample, roughly nine tenths were seen once. The material was peripheral blood, obtained in the third trimester of pregnancy. These receptors were obtained from a female donor in good health, enrolled as a control in a pregnancy study.

The chain links TRBV7-9 to TRBJ1-2; D is possibly TRBD1 (6 bases). Germline loops: CDR1 SEHNR, CDR2 FQNEAQ (reference sequence). CDR3 length: 14 residues. Deletions cut 5 bases from V and 4 bases from J, with 14 bases between. CDR3 nucleotides: TGTGCCAGCAGCCCGTACGGCAGGGGCTATGGCTACACCTTC. The encoded protein is CASSPYGRGYGYTF.

The V call is TRBV6-5, the J call TRBJ1-6; no clear D gene. V lost 4 bases to trimming and J lost 13 bases, with 17 bases between them. The CDR3 sequence is 14 residues long. CDR1 and CDR2 from the germline V gene are MNHEY and SVGAGI. Here the CDR3 reads CASSWTNGVRPLHF. The CDR3 nucleotides read TGTGCCAGCAGTTGGACGAACGGGGTCCGGCCCCTCCACTTT.

The chain carries TRBV5-1 and TRBJ2-2; D call uncertain. The germline V gene encodes CDR1 SGHRS and CDR2 YFSETQ. The V and J ends lost 4 bases and 4 bases respectively, with 8 bases between them. CDR3 length: 13 residues. The chain's CDR3 is CASSPGVTGELFF. In nucleotides, the CDR3 is TGCGCCAGCAGCCCGGGTGTCACCGGGGAGCTGTTTTTT.

The genes are TRBV5-6 and TRBJ1-6; 9 bases are shared with TRBD1. This CDR3 comprises 14 residues. The germline CDR1 and CDR2 sequences are SGHDT and YYEEEE. Germline trimming cut 4 bases from V and 8 bases from J; bases unmatched to any gene: 4. The CDR3 here is CASSTGQGHSPLHF. The CDR3, as DNA: TGTGCCAGCAGCACGGGACAGGGTCATTCACCCCTCCACTTT.

This clone was seen a single time. J is TRBJ1-5 and V is TRBV6-1, with D hard to call. The CDR3 covers 15 residues. CDR1 MNHNS and CDR2 SASEGT come from the germline V gene. Trimming took 1 base from V and 1 from J, leaving 8 bases between them. The CDR3 DNA reads TGTGCCAGCAGTGAAGACAGAATAAGCAATCAGCCCCAGCATTTT. Protein sequence: CASSEDRISNQPQHF.

This chain uses TRBV29-1 with TRBJ1-5; 9 bases fit TRBD1. The germline V gene encodes CDR1 SQVTM and CDR2 ANQGSEA. V lost 3 bases to trimming and J lost 4 bases; unmatched junction nucleotides: 1. This CDR3 spans 13 amino acids. The CDR3 reads CSVEGQGNQPQHF. In DNA form, the CDR3 reads TGCAGCGTTGAGGGACAGGGAAATCAGCCCCAGCATTTT.

The CDR3 DNA follows: TGTGCCAGCAGCTTAACCAGGGGGCCCAACAATGAGCAGTTCTTC. Protein sequence: CASSLTRGPNNEQFF. The V gene is TRBV7-3, the J gene TRBJ2-1, with 8 positions matching TRBD1. Germline CDR1 SGHTA, CDR2 FQGTGA. This CDR3 region has 15 residues. V gave up 0 bases and J gave up 5 bases; unmatched junction bases: 3.

The chain is built from TRBV19 and TRBJ1-2; TRBD1 matches at 10 bases. This CDR3 has 17 amino acids. J gave up 7 bases and V 8 bases, and 19 bases lay outside the gene matches. Germline V gene lookup returns CDR1 LNHDA and CDR2 SQIVND (reference sequence). CDR3 bases: TGTGCCAGTGTTTCCGGGACAGGGGACGCTAGGGGCGTTGGCTACACCTTC. This sequence encodes CASVSGTGDARGVGYTF.